A single sample gave rise to the 17 T cell receptor beta chains below, sequenced in a study of memory CD4+ T cells and cytomegalovirus serostatus. Single viable CD3+CD4+CD8-CD45RO+ cells were sorted as the memory CD4+ T cells. Data came from immunoSEQ multiplex PCR; TCRdb stores just in-frame clones and leaves some out. The top ten hold 0.5% of the sample, which has 60,000 or so clones, approximately 82% seen once. Sequences were obtained from memory CD4+ T cells from blood. All receptors derive from an adult in good health and CMV-seronegative. Some clones in this sample may be carry-over from other donors' samples.

This clone has just a few counts. The chain carries TRBV30 and TRBJ1-2; D might be TRBD1 (6 bases). Trimming took off 8 bases at V and 4 bases at J, with 17 bases between the two ends. The CDR3 sequence is 13 residues long. Per germline, CDR1 GTSNPN and CDR2 SVGIG (reference sequence). The CDR3, as DNA: TGTGCCGGGGGGACAAGGGGAGGCTATGGCTACACCTTC. This translates into CAGGTRGGYGYTF.

This clone was counted between two and nine times. The chain links TRBV7-2 to TRBJ2-5; D call uncertain. CDR1 is SGHTA and CDR2 is FQGNSA in the germline V gene. The CDR3 is 15 amino acids. The V gene lost 4 bases and the J gene lost 1 base, with 13 bases spanning the gap. CDR3: CASSSRRSLQETQYF. DNA for the CDR3: TGTGCCAGCAGCTCCCGAAGGTCGCTCCAAGAGACCCAGTACTTC.

This clone turned up a few times. V gene TRBV29-1 combines with J gene TRBJ1-1; the D gene is possibly TRBD1 (6 bases). Germline values: CDR1 SQVTM, CDR2 ANQGSEA. The CDR3 has 13 amino acids. Trimming took off 6 bases at V and 7 bases at J, with 18 bases between the two ends. For the CDR3, the DNA is TGCAGCGTCGCGGACGGGACAAAGGTTGAAGCTTTCTTT. Encoded protein: CSVADGTKVEAFF.

J is TRBJ2-1 and V is TRBV28; D may be TRBD2 (6 bases). The CDR3 contains 18 residues. V shed 2 bases and J shed 7 bases, with 24 bases lying between them. Looked up from germline, CDR1 is MDHEN and CDR2 is SYDVKM. The CDR3 protein is CASSLPRGRGRLGNEQFF. CDR3 sequence (DNA): TGTGCCAGCAGTTTACCCCGGGGCCGGGGGAGGCTAGGAAATGAGCAGTTCTTC.

The rearrangement links TRBV11-2 to TRBJ2-5; 15 bases map to TRBD2. The CDR3 totals 18 residues. V dropped 3 bases and J dropped 4; count of bases not matched to a gene: 9. Germline CDR1 is SGHAT and CDR2 is FQNNGV. The CDR3 nucleotides read TGTGCCAGCAGCTTTTCCCCTGGACTAGCGGGAGGGCGAGAGACCCAGTACTTC. This sequence encodes CASSFSPGLAGGRETQYF.

The V call is TRBV5-1, the J call TRBJ1-2; tentatively, D is TRBD1 (5 bases). Germline CDR1 reads SGHRS; CDR2 reads YFSETQ. This CDR3 comprises 13 residues. Trimming pared 4 bases from V and 7 bases from J, leaving 14 bases between. CDR3 nucleotide sequence: TGCGCCAGCAGCACGACCGGGACTATTGGCTACACCTTC. Protein sequence: CASSTTGTIGYTF.

This clone has only a few counts. V gene TRBV28 combines with J gene TRBJ1-6; D call uncertain. V was trimmed by 3 bases and J by 8 bases, leaving 17 bases between them. Germline values: CDR1 MDHEN, CDR2 SYDVKM. The CDR3 runs to 16 residues. CDR3 residues: CASSFSGLPGYSPLHF. CDR3 sequence (DNA): TGTGCCAGCAGTTTTTCGGGTTTGCCAGGCTATTCACCCCTCCACTTT.

This clone was seen more than once but under ten times. CDR3 sequence (DNA): TGTGCCAGCAGCTTAGAGGCAGGACCGACCCAGTACTTC. Protein sequence: CASSLEAGPTQYF. The chain has TRBV7-2 and TRBJ2-5; no definite D call. The V gene lost 1 base and the J gene lost 7 bases, with 10 bases spanning the gap. This CDR3 is 13 amino acids long. The V gene's germline CDR1 is SGHTA and CDR2 FQGNSA.

This clone was detected only a few times. The V and J genes are TRBV15 and TRBJ1-2; TRBD1 aligns across 7 bases. The CDR3 is made up of 15 amino acids. With 2 bases clipped from V and 1 base from J, the junction kept 4 bases outside the gene matches. Germline loops: CDR1 LNHNV, CDR2 YYDKDF (reference sequence). As DNA, the CDR3 is TGTGCCACCAGCAGAAACGGACAGGATAACTATGGCTACACCTTC. This sequence encodes CATSRNGQDNYGYTF.

The chain joins TRBV7-2 to TRBJ2-1; TRBD2 matches at 8 bases. The CDR3 is 16 residues long. The V gene's germline CDR1 is SGHTA and CDR2 FQGNSA. V dropped 2 bases and J dropped 0; count of bases not matched to a gene: 3. CDR3 sequence reads: CASSLRAGGSYNEQFF. CDR3 bases: TGTGCCAGCAGCTTAAGGGCGGGAGGCTCCTACAATGAGCAGTTCTTC.

V gene TRBV5-1 combines with J gene TRBJ2-1; 8 nucleotides agree with TRBD2. Germline V lookup: CDR1 SGHRS, CDR2 YFSETQ. V lost 5 bases to trimming and J lost 8 bases; unmatched junction nucleotides: 6. This CDR3 has 13 residues. CDR3 amino acids: CASSRERGHEQFF. The DNA for the CDR3 is TGCGCCAGCAGTCGCGAGCGGGGGCATGAGCAGTTCTTC.

V gene TRBV7-9 combines with J gene TRBJ1-1; D not certain. This CDR3 is 14 amino acids long. With 7 bases removed from V and 1 base from J, the gap between germline ends came to 13 bases. Germline CDR1 reads SEHNR; CDR2 reads FQNEAQ (reference sequence). In DNA, the CDR3 is TGTGCCAGCACCCCACCCCCCGGGAACACTGAAGCTTTCTTT. Its translation: CASTPPPGNTEAFF. The full variable domain, its missing parts supplied by reference TRBV7-9 and TRBJ1-1, is DTGVSQNPRHKITKRGQNVTFRCDPISEHNRLYWYRQTLGQGPEFLTYFQNEAQLEKSRLLSDRFSAERPKGSFSTLEIQRTEQGDSAMYLCASTPPPGNTEAFFGQGTRLTVV.

As concerns this clone: In the same sample, other DNA sequences code for this CDR3. V and J are TRBV11-2 and TRBJ2-2, with 7 bases lining up with TRBD1. The CDR3 loop spans 15 amino acids. The germline V gene has CDR1 SGHAT and CDR2 FQNNGV. The trim removed 4 bases at V and 0 bases at J, leaving 2 bases unmatched. CDR3 DNA sequence: TGTGCCAGCAGCTCGGGACAGACGAACACCGGGGAGCTGTTTTTT. Translated: CASSSGQTNTGELFF. The whole variable domain, remainder taken from reference TRBV11-2 and TRBJ2-2, is EAGVAQSPRYKIIEKRQSVAFWCNPISGHATLYWYQQILGQGPKLLIQFQNNGVVDDSQLPKDRFSAERLKGVDSTLKIQPAKLEDSAVYLCASSSGQTNTGELFFGEGSRLTVL.

The chain links TRBV28 to TRBJ2-5, with 7 bases that match TRBD1. After removal of 3 bases from V and 0 bases from J, the junction contained 7 bases not matched to a gene. Germline-derived CDR1 and CDR2 are MDHEN and SYDVKM. This CDR3 comprises 16 residues. CDR3 sequence reads: CASSFSGRGNQETQYF. The CDR3 region has the DNA TGTGCCAGCAGTTTTAGTGGCAGGGGGAACCAAGAGACCCAGTACTTC. Filled out from reference TRBV28 and TRBJ2-5, the complete variable domain reads DVKVTQSSRYLVKRTGEKVFLECVQDMDHENMFWYRQDPGLGLRLIYFSYDVKMKEKGDIPEGYSVSREKKERFSLILESASTNQTSMYLCASSFSGRGNQETQYFGPGTRLLVL.

This clone appeared once. The chain carries TRBV5-3 and TRBJ2-2; a weak D match, TRBD2 (5 bases). TRBV5-3 is designated an ORF whose function remains uncertain. Trimming left V 2 bases short and J 5 bases short, with 7 bases between. CDR3 length equals 13 residues. This CDR3 is CARSFPGTGELFF. The CDR3 DNA reads as TGTGCCAGAAGCTTCCCGGGGACCGGGGAGCTGTTTTTT.

The rearrangement joins TRBV19 to TRBJ2-7, with TRBD1 matching 8 bases. Trimming cost V 5 bases and J 3 bases; bases outside gene matches: 9. The CDR3 has 15 amino acids. Germline-derived CDR1 and CDR2 are LNHDA and SQIVND (reference sequence). The CDR3 DNA follows: TGTGCCAGTAGTCCAACAGGGGGATGGAACTACGAGCAGTACTTC. It codes for CASSPTGGWNYEQYF.

The chain has TRBV5-1 and TRBJ2-5; D is undetermined. Germline CDR1 reads SGHRS; CDR2 reads YFSETQ. V was clipped by 2 bases and J by 5 bases, with 10 bases between them. The CDR3 spans 13 residues. CDR3 nucleotides: TGCGCCAGCAGCTTTAACAAGGAGGAGACCCAGTACTTC. Protein product: CASSFNKEETQYF.